The T cell receptor beta chain described here comes from a study of tumor-infiltrating lymphocytes in primary liver carcinoma. With regard to this clonotype: An end of the junction differs from the germline gene, which may be a read error.

RNA was extracted from whole blood without cell sorting, alongside germline DNA. A constant-region primer served to make TCR beta cDNA from approximately 490 ng total RNA. Researchers made the TCR beta libraries by running three nested multiplex PCR rounds with slightly modified ARM-PCR. TCRdb re-called the multiplex PCR reads with MiXCR, one entry per CDR3 protein. The table has 300,000 to 400,000 distinct CDR3 sequences, 65% seen once. The sequenced sample was peripheral blood. The sequence derives from a man aged 35-49 years with primary liver carcinoma and hepatitis B virus infection.

CDR3 region: CASSQEYGPYKQYF. The CDR3 bases are TGTGCCAGCAGCCAAGAGTACGGGCCCTACAAGCAGTACTTC. This chain links TRBV4-2 with TRBJ2-7; D is unresolved. The CDR3 length is 14 residues. The V gene's germline CDR1 is LGHNA and CDR2 YNFKEQ.